One sample yielded the 11 T cell receptor beta chains listed below, sequenced in a study of T-cell memory formation after mild COVID-19. TCRdb reprocessed the 5' RACE reads via MiXCR and lists one record per CDR3 protein. The data show a few hundred thousand distinct CDR3 sequences, with roughly 21% seen just once and around 13% held by the top ten. The sample comprised PBMCs or a T cell subset sorted from them (not recorded which). These receptor sequences come from an adult woman who had mild COVID-19 (a few samples of this study predate the infection). Cell type and time point are not known.

The rearrangement uses TRBV6-1 and TRBJ1-5, with 9 bases identical to TRBD1. Per germline, CDR1 MNHNS and CDR2 SASEGT. V shed 4 bases and J 1 base; nucleotides not matched to a gene: 5. The length of the CDR3 is 16 residues. CDR3 DNA: TGTGCCAGCAGTGCCTCCGGGACAGGGAGCAATCAGCCCCAGCATTTT. Translation: CASSASGTGSNQPQHF.

This clonotype appeared once. This chain uses TRBV24-1 with TRBJ1-1; D gene ambiguous. The length of the CDR3 is 13 residues. The germline V gene encodes CDR1 KGHDR and CDR2 SFDVKD. The V end lost 2 bases, the J end lost 11 bases, and 14 bases lay between the germline ends. This CDR3 reads CATSDSRASRAFF. For the CDR3, the DNA is TGTGCCACCAGTGATTCGAGGGCTTCTAGGGCTTTCTTT.

The V call is TRBV5-1, the J call TRBJ1-1; perhaps TRBD1 as D (5 bases). V was cut by 0 bases and J by 4 bases, with 10 bases left in between. The germline V gene encodes CDR1 SGHRS and CDR2 YFSETQ. The CDR3 sequence is 14 residues long. The CDR3 loop is CASSLGDYTTEAFF. CDR3 in DNA: TGCGCCAGCAGCTTGGGGGACTACACCACTGAAGCTTTCTTT.

The chain carries TRBV2 and TRBJ2-7; D gene ambiguous. The CDR3 length is 13 residues. V lost 4 bases and J 0 bases, leaving 7 bases between the germline ends. Germline CDR1 reads SNHLY; CDR2 reads FYNNEI. DNA for the CDR3: TGTGCCAGCAGTGGGCATGACTCCTACGAGCAGTACTTC. This codes for CASSGHDSYEQYF.

This clonotype was seen repeatedly, ten times or more. This chain uses TRBV12-3 or TRBV12-4 with TRBJ2-3; D uncertain. This CDR3 is 13 amino acids long. V lost 3 bases to trimming and J lost 0 bases, with 4 bases between them. CDR3 in amino acids: CASSFPSTDTQYF. CDR3 nucleotide sequence: TGTGCCAGCAGTTTCCCTAGCACAGATACGCAGTATTTT.

This clonotype was seen a handful of times. The V call is TRBV24-1, the J call TRBJ2-1; D is perhaps TRBD1 (6 bases). Trimming cost V 2 bases and J 6 bases, with 19 bases left between them. The CDR3 is made up of 17 amino acids. Germline loops: CDR1 KGHDR, CDR2 SFDVKD. The CDR3 reads CATSDSPDSRGRNEQFF. In DNA form, the CDR3 reads TGTGCCACCAGTGATTCCCCGGACAGTCGGGGCCGCAATGAGCAGTTCTTC.

This clonotype came up many times. The CDR3 spells CASSSQAGVSYNEQFF. Written as DNA, the CDR3 is TGTGCCAGCAGCTCCCAAGCGGGAGTTTCCTACAATGAGCAGTTCTTC. The rearrangement links TRBV7-2 to TRBJ2-1; TRBD2 matches at 8 bases. Germline-derived CDR1 and CDR2 are SGHTA and FQGNSA. V lost 4 bases and J lost 1; bases outside the gene matches: 6. This CDR3 has 16 residues.

The genes are TRBV11-2 and TRBJ2-1, with 10 nucleotides matching TRBD2. The CDR3 extends over 15 amino acids. Germline V gene sequence: CDR1 SGHAT, CDR2 FQNNGV. The J segment lost 8 bases and the V segment lost 3 bases, leaving 7 bases of the junction unmatched. CDR3: CASSFGGTSVDEQFF. The CDR3 bases are TGTGCCAGCAGCTTCGGAGGGACTAGCGTCGATGAGCAGTTCTTC.

The rearrangement links TRBV4-1 to TRBJ2-6, with 11 bases aligning to TRBD1. This CDR3 region has 19 residues. Unmatched junction bases numbered 9, after V lost 2 bases and J lost 3 bases. CDR1 and CDR2 from the germline V gene are MGHRA and YSYEKL. CDR3 region: CASSQSERTGGFGANVLTF. CDR3 sequence (DNA): TGCGCCAGCAGCCAATCCGAGAGGACAGGGGGCTTTGGGGCCAACGTCCTGACTTTC.

This clonotype appeared a few times. V usage is TRBV5-5 and J usage is TRBJ1-1; TRBD1 might be the D (5 bases). V was cut by 4 bases and J by 1 base, with 14 bases left in between. This CDR3 has 15 residues. Per germline, CDR1 SGHKS and CDR2 YYEKEE (reference sequence). CDR3: CASSLSGTENTEAFF. For the CDR3, the DNA is TGTGCCAGCAGCCTATCCGGGACGGAGAACACTGAAGCTTTCTTT.

The V and J genes are TRBV4-1 and TRBJ2-7, with D hard to call. The CDR3 covers 12 residues. CDR1 MGHRA and CDR2 YSYEKL come from the germline V gene. Trimming removed 0 bases from V and 5 bases from J, with 5 bases in between. This chain's CDR3 is CASSQDFHEQYF. Written as DNA, the CDR3 is TGCGCCAGCAGCCAAGATTTTCACGAGCAGTACTTC.